Shown below are 19 T cell receptor beta chains from a single sample sequenced in a study of a mutant IDH1 vaccine in newly diagnosed glioma. Sequencing was performed with immunoSEQ multiplex PCR; in TCRdb, only in-frame clones are kept and a portion is missing. The repertoire holds 49,000 or so clones, with just under 80% as singletons. These TCRs' antigens remain unknown. Time point described: week 5, during vaccination. Vaccine doses each comprised 300 ug of mutant IDH1 20-mer peptide, with topical imiquimod. Sequences were derived from PBMCs, sampled from a glioma patient whose treatment included an IDH1 peptide vaccine. Receptor source: a woman in her 40s with glioma.

The CDR3 loop is CASSEANYGYTF. The CDR3 DNA is TGCGCCAGCAGTGAGGCGAACTATGGCTACACCTTC. The rearrangement uses TRBV10-2 and TRBJ1-2; D gene uncertain. This CDR3 region has 12 residues. Trimming left V 2 bases short and J 2 bases short, with 3 bases between. From germline, CDR1 is WSHSY and CDR2 SAAADI.

V and J are TRBV9 and TRBJ2-1; weak D call: TRBD2 (6 bases). The V gene lost 0 bases and the J gene lost 0 bases, with 10 bases spanning the gap. The CDR3 sequence is 16 residues long. CDR1 SGDLS and CDR2 YYNGEE come from the germline V gene. This chain's CDR3 is CASSVADYSSYNEQFF. In nucleotides, the CDR3 is TGTGCCAGCAGCGTAGCGGACTACAGCTCCTACAATGAGCAGTTCTTC.

This clone was detected a few times. The chain combines TRBV11-2 with TRBJ2-7; D may be TRBD1 (5 bases). The germline gives CDR1 SGHAT, CDR2 FQNNGV. Trimming left V 5 bases short and J 5 bases short, with 13 bases between. The CDR3 is made up of 13 amino acids. In DNA, the CDR3 is TGTGCCAGCAGCCCCGCAGGGTTCCACGAGCAGTACTTC. Translation gives CASSPAGFHEQYF.

The chain couples TRBV4-3 to TRBJ1-5; tentatively, D is TRBD1 (5 bases). This CDR3 has 15 residues. Germline V gives CDR1 LGHNA, CDR2 YSLEER. V was clipped by 1 base and J by 1 base, with 8 bases between them. CDR3 bases: TGCGCCAGCAGCCAAGGCAGGGAGAGCAATCAGCCCCAGCATTTT. It specifies CASSQGRESNQPQHF.

V gene TRBV6-1 combines with J gene TRBJ1-2, with a weak D call TRBD1 (5 bases). The germline CDR1 and CDR2 sequences are MNHNS and SASEGT. Trimming pared 4 bases from V and 2 bases from J, leaving 5 bases between. The CDR3 contains 12 residues. The CDR3 region is CASSGQNYGYTF. The DNA of the CDR3 is TGTGCCAGCAGTGGACAGAACTATGGCTACACCTTC.

The chain combines TRBV9 with TRBJ1-1, with 12 bases identical to TRBD1. The CDR3 is made up of 15 amino acids. The germline CDR1 and CDR2 sequences are SGDLS and YYNGEE. V gave up 8 bases and J gave up 4 bases; unmatched junction bases: 9. The CDR3 loop is CARNRDRGRVTEAFF. For the CDR3, the DNA is TGTGCCAGGAACCGGGACAGGGGGCGCGTCACTGAAGCTTTCTTT.

This clone qualifies as medium-sized. This sequence joins TRBV5-8 and TRBJ1-1, with D possibly being TRBD1 (5 bases). CDR1 is SGHTS and CDR2 is YDEGEE in the germline V gene. The CDR3 is 18 residues long. V dropped 7 bases and J dropped 4 bases, with 29 bases sitting between them. For the CDR3, the DNA is TGTGCCAGCGGGGACCCCTTAGACCCTCTCTGGAGTGGCACTGAAGCTTTCTTT. The encoded protein is CASGDPLDPLWSGTEAFF.

The rearrangement links TRBV5-6 to TRBJ1-1; D not resolved. Germline V lookup: CDR1 SGHDT, CDR2 YYEEEE. The V and J ends lost 2 bases and 0 bases respectively, with 8 bases between them. The CDR3 is made up of 14 amino acids. CDR3 protein: CASSFLYMNTEAFF. CDR3 DNA: TGTGCCAGCAGCTTCCTCTACATGAACACTGAAGCTTTCTTT.

Here the CDR3 reads CASCLRLDQGDTQYF. The CDR3 DNA reads TGTGCCAGCTGCCTGAGACTCGATCAAGGAGATACGCAGTATTTT. The chain carries TRBV6-1 and TRBJ2-3; D is unclear. The CDR3 extends over 15 amino acids. V lost 8 bases to trimming and J lost 5 bases, with 20 bases between them. Germline V lookup: CDR1 MNHNS, CDR2 SASEGT.

This rearrangement joins TRBV19 to TRBJ1-2, with 7 positions matching TRBD1. Germline CDR1 LNHDA, CDR2 SQIVND (reference sequence). The V and J ends lost 4 bases and 0 bases, in that order; junction bases with no gene match: 8. The CDR3 extends over 16 amino acids. The CDR3 nucleotides are TGTGCCAGTAGTAGGGCAGGGGGGGGAGCTAACTATGGCTACACCTTC. Residues: CASSRAGGGANYGYTF.

V is TRBV6-6 and J is TRBJ1-4, with D maybe TRBD1 (5 bases). Germline V CDR1 and CDR2: MNHNY, SVGAGI (reference sequence). Trimming took off 6 bases at V and 0 bases at J, with 8 bases between the two ends. The CDR3 totals 14 residues. CDR3 coding DNA: TGTGCCAGCAGCCCGGGGGCAACTAATGAAAAACTGTTTTTT. Amino acids: CASSPGATNEKLFF.

This chain joins TRBV5-4 and TRBJ1-1, with D possibly matching TRBD1 (5 bases). CDR3 size: 15 residues. Germline V gene sequence: CDR1 SGHNT, CDR2 YYREEE (reference sequence). Trimming took 4 bases from V and 3 from J, leaving 16 bases between them. The CDR3: CASSPGADKDTEAFF. The DNA of the CDR3 is TGTGCCAGCAGCCCCGGGGCGGATAAGGACACTGAAGCTTTCTTT.

This clone has just a few counts. This chain links TRBV18 with TRBJ1-2, with 7 bases lining up with TRBD1. Germline V gene sequence: CDR1 KGHSH, CDR2 LQKENI. The CDR3 loop spans 14 amino acids. The V segment lost 8 bases and the J segment 3 bases; nucleotides outside the gene matches: 9. The CDR3 coding sequence is TGTGCCAGCCCAATCTCTGACAGGGACTATGGCTACACCTTC. Protein product: CASPISDRDYGYTF.

Written as DNA, the CDR3 is TGTGCCAGCAGTTCCGCTAGCGGGGGGCCCAATGAGCAGTTCTTC. Its protein is CASSSASGGPNEQFF. This chain joins TRBV6-5 and TRBJ2-1; 11 positions agree with TRBD2. J lost 6 bases, V lost 4 bases, and 5 bases had no gene match. The CDR3 covers 15 residues. CDR1 and CDR2 (germline): MNHEY, SVGAGI.

V is TRBV6-5 and J is TRBJ1-6; 9 bases agree with TRBD1. The CDR3 is 14 amino acids. The V gene's germline CDR1 is MNHEY and CDR2 SVGAGI. The junction had 5 bases not matched to a gene; V was cut back by 7 bases and J by 7 bases. The CDR3 loop reads CASTRTGVNSPLHF. In DNA, the CDR3 is TGTGCCAGCACTCGGACAGGGGTAAATTCACCCCTCCACTTT.

As DNA, the CDR3 is TGTGCCAGCTCACCATGGGTCGATTCCTACGAGCAGTACTTC. It is translated as CASSPWVDSYEQYF. The gene calls are TRBV18 and TRBJ2-7; no reliable D call. V was clipped by 2 bases and J by 1 base, with 9 bases between them. Per the germline V gene, CDR1 is KGHSH and CDR2 is LQKENI. The CDR3 length is 14 residues.

The chain recombines TRBV6-5 with TRBJ1-3, with a tentative D call TRBD1 (5 bases). In germline, CDR1 is MNHEY, CDR2 SVGAGI. Between the trimmed V and J ends, which lost 1 base and 3 bases, there was a span of 7 bases. CDR3 length: 14 amino acids. The CDR3 sequence is CASSYWGGGNTIYF. The CDR3 nucleotides read TGTGCCAGCAGTTACTGGGGGGGTGGAAACACCATATATTTT.

The rearrangement links TRBV15 to TRBJ1-1; D may be TRBD1 (5 bases). The ends were cut back, 1 base at V and 7 bases at J, with 7 bases in the middle. Germline CDR1 is LNHNV and CDR2 is YYDKDF (reference sequence). The CDR3 extends over 12 amino acids. CDR3 DNA: TGTGCCACCAGCAGAGCCGACAGTGAAGCTTTCTTT. Protein sequence: CATSRADSEAFF. The full variable domain, rest sourced from reference TRBV15 and TRBJ1-1, is DAMVIQNPRYQVTQFGKPVTLSCSQTLNHNVMYWYQQKSSQAPKLLFHYYDKDFNNEADTPDNFQSRRPNTSFCFLDIRSPGLGDTAMYLCATSRADSEAFFGQGTRLTVV.

As DNA, the CDR3 is TGCAGCGTTAGACAGGGACCGAACACTGAAGCTTTCTTT. Translated, it gives CSVRQGPNTEAFF. This chain connects TRBV29-1 to TRBJ1-1; 7 bases match TRBD1. CDR3 size: 13 residues. Germline CDR1 reads SQVTM; CDR2 reads ANQGSEA. Trimming removed 5 bases from V and 1 base from J; junction bases left unmatched: 4. The variable domain in full, completed from reference TRBV29-1 and TRBJ1-1, reads SAVISQKPSRDICQRGTSLTIQCQVDSQVTMMFWYRQQPGQSLTLIATANQGSEATYESGFVIDKFPISRPNLTFSTLTVSNMSPEDSSIYLCSVRQGPNTEAFFGQGTRLTVV.